Below are 7 T cell receptor beta chains sequenced from a single sample in a study of T cell responses to AZD1222 COVID-19 vaccine (dated by TCRdb to about 2021). The library was made by the immunoSEQ multiplex PCR assay. The table was pulled from immuneACCESS by TCRdb, which kept in-frame rearrangements only. Such tables lose some clones; where checked, under half of the loss comes from unresolved V genes, and the rest has no known cause. This sample's clone table shows more than 110,000 clones. About 2.2% of the sample rests with the top ten. In the paper's terms, the time point label means: baseline before first vaccination. The sequencing input was peripheral blood. The origin of the receptors is an adult in good health.

The rearrangement joins TRBV2 to TRBJ2-3; 11 bases fit TRBD2. The CDR3 is 15 amino acids. Germline values: CDR1 SNHLY, CDR2 FYNNEI. V was pared by 7 bases and J by 5 bases, with 8 bases of the junction left unmatched. The CDR3 here is CASTLLAGGGDTQYF. CDR3 nucleotides: TGTGCCAGCACCCTCCTAGCGGGGGGCGGAGATACGCAGTATTTT. The full variable domain, completed using reference TRBV2 and TRBJ2-3, is EPEVTQTPSHQVTQMGQEVILRCVPISNHLYFYWYRQILGQKVEFLVSFYNNEISEKSEIFDDQFSVERPDGSNFTLKIRSTKLEDSAMYFCASTLLAGGGDTQYFGPGTRLTVL.

V and J are TRBV6-1 and TRBJ2-6, with D perhaps TRBD2 (5 bases). The CDR3 is made up of 15 amino acids. CDR1 MNHNS and CDR2 SASEGT come from the germline V gene. V gave up 2 bases and J gave up 4 bases, with 9 bases separating them. CDR3 coding DNA: TGTGCCAGCAGTGAATACGGCGGGGGGGCCAACGTCCTGACTTTC. Translation: CASSEYGGGANVLTF.

V usage is TRBV29-1 and J usage is TRBJ2-7, with a tentative D call TRBD2 (5 bases). From germline, CDR1 is SQVTM and CDR2 ANQGSEA. Trimming removed 6 bases at V and 2 bases at J, with 20 bases between. The length of the CDR3 is 15 residues. The CDR3 DNA reads TGCAGCGTCCTTAGCGATTTGACGGGAACCTACGAGCAGTACTTC. Translation: CSVLSDLTGTYEQYF.

J is TRBJ2-1 and V is TRBV30; 8 bases agree with TRBD1. The CDR3 length is 15 residues. Germline CDR1 and CDR2: GTSNPN and SVGIG (reference sequence). The junction had 4 bases not matched to a gene; V was cut back by 2 bases and J by 1 base. CDR3: CAWSRQGLSYNEQFF. The CDR3 DNA follows: TGTGCCTGGAGTCGACAGGGGCTTTCCTACAATGAGCAGTTCTTC. The entire variable domain, with the rest obtained from reference TRBV30 and TRBJ2-1, is as follows: SQTIHQWPATLVQPVGSPLSLECTVEGTSNPNLYWYRQAAGRGLQLLFYSVGIGQISSEVPQNLSASRPQDRQFILSSKKLLLSDSGFYLCAWSRQGLSYNEQFFGPGTRLTVL.

V gene TRBV18 combines with J gene TRBJ1-6; 9 bases agree with TRBD1. Germline lookup yields CDR1 KGHSH and CDR2 LQKENI. With 0 bases clipped from V and 7 bases from J, the junction kept 1 base outside the gene matches. This CDR3 is built from 15 residues. The CDR3 loop reads CASSPPDRGNSPLHF. The DNA for the CDR3 is TGTGCCAGCTCACCACCTGACAGGGGGAATTCACCCCTCCACTTT.

The rearrangement joins TRBV12-3 or TRBV12-4 to TRBJ1-1; 8 nucleotides match TRBD1. Trimming removed 5 bases from V and 11 bases from J; junction bases left unmatched: 7. This CDR3 region has 12 residues. The CDR3 region is CASSPPTGEAFF. The DNA of the CDR3 is TGTGCCAGCAGTCCACCGACAGGGGAGGCTTTCTTT.

This chain connects TRBV21-1 to TRBJ1-5; TRBD1 was called by the table and not checked on the DNA. TRBV21-1 has pseudogene status. The CDR3 consists of 15 residues. For the CDR3, the DNA is TGTGCCAGCAGCAAAGTGGACAGGCTCAATCAGCCCCAGCATTTT. This translates into CASSKVDRLNQPQHF.